This T cell receptor beta chain was sequenced in a study of blood T cell repertoires in COVID-19. TCRdb keeps only in-frame clones here, not all; method: immunoSEQ multiplex PCR. The data show 40,000 or so clones, about 90% seen once. In germline, CDR1 is KGHSH, CDR2 LQKENI. CDR3 length equals 15 residues. Germline trimming cut 4 bases from V and 2 bases from J; bases unmatched to any gene: 5. The chain combines TRBV18 with TRBJ2-7; TRBD2 agrees at 10 bases. The TCR sequence derives from a man aged 60 to 69 with COVID-19, enrolled during active disease. Sequences were obtained from peripheral blood. CDR3 nucleotide sequence: TGTGCCAGCTCACAAAGGACTAGCGGACCCTACGAGCAGTACTTC. It encodes CASSQRTSGPYEQYF.